This TCR beta chain was found in a study of OX40 agonist ivuxolimab in advanced cancers. Study-level points and caveats: Within 6 weeks, CD4+ and CD8+ blood T cells expanded clonally at 0.1 to 3.0 mg/kg.

Clones were read by immunoSEQ multiplex PCR, and TCRdb kept only the in-frame ones, dropping some. The data hold tens of thousands of clones, with over 80% observed a single time. Of note for this clone: Its antigen is unknown.

V gave up 2 bases and J gave up 0 bases; unmatched junction bases: 4. The germline V gene encodes CDR1 MDHEN and CDR2 SYDVKM. The CDR3 covers 15 residues. The genes are TRBV28 and TRBJ2-7; 7 nucleotides agree with TRBD1. This clonotype originated in an adult with an advanced solid tumor such as melanoma, head and neck, liver or kidney cancer. The source material was CD4+ or CD8+ T cells sorted from blood, sampled in a trial of the OX40 agonist ivuxolimab. In DNA form, the CDR3 reads TGTGCCAGCAGTTTAGGACAGGAAAGCTCCTACGAGCAGTACTTC. Residues: CASSLGQESSYEQYF.